This is a list of T cell receptor beta chains from one sample in a study of cytomegalovirus exposure and HLA in healthy donors. The protocol was immunoSEQ multiplex PCR, while the TCRdb copy is restricted to in-frame clones and leaves out a portion. The table lists under 150,000 clones, approximately 82% of them singletons. The sample consisted of PBMCs. Source of these receptors: a man younger than 40 in good health and CMV-seropositive. CDR3s include the opening cysteine and the closing phenylalanine or tryptophan. Fields, in order: clone size, J gene, V gene, CDR3 protein. A clone size is listed for some rows: how often the clone was seen (once, few, many), or a class if it is expanded.

>-|TRBJ2-5|TRBV19
CASSMAVTQETQYF
>-|TRBJ1-2|TRBV7-9
CSSSLGQGITF
>-|-|TRBV30
CAWSGLGQASYEQYF
>-|TRBJ2-7|TRBV4-1
CASSQARGYEQYF
>-|TRBJ1-6|TRBV28
CASSTLRTVNSPLHF
>-|TRBJ1-6|TRBV4-1
CASSLLWRWNSPLHF
>-|TRBJ2-5|TRBV6-5
CASSIMGGETQYF
>-|TRBJ1-2|TRBV19
CASGTGGANYGYTF
>-|TRBJ2-3|TRBV15
CATSRDYGSRNTDTQYF
>-|TRBJ2-7|TRBV6-1
CAIPVRQGAFEQYF
>few|TRBJ2-1|TRBV4-2
CASSQGGSNEQFF
>-|TRBJ1-2|TRBV28
CASSLLANRGGGYTF
>once|TRBJ1-6|TRBV5-1
CASSLATGQGSPLHF
>-|TRBJ2-3|TRBV28
CASSLAQGAVDTQYF
>-|TRBJ2-2|TRBV5-1
CASSPSSGETTGELFF
>few|TRBJ1-5|TRBV5-6
CASSLWDRVNQPQHF
>-|TRBJ1-2|TRBV6-4
CASSPWTGGGVYGYTF
>-|TRBJ1-5|TRBV10-3
CAISTTQGQPQHF
>-|TRBJ1-3|TRBV28
CASSLTGNTIYF
>-|TRBJ2-1|TRBV27
CASSLELAGTNEQFF
>-|TRBJ1-2|TRBV2
CASSQRIGERSIYGYTF
>-|TRBJ2-5|TRBV19
CASSMGRGVSETQYF
>-|TRBJ1-1|TRBV7-6
CASSSGHPTLEAFF
>-|TRBJ2-4|TRBV28
CASSLLGGGGENIQYF
>-|TRBJ1-1|TRBV27
CASSKGDGDTEAFF
>-|TRBJ2-7|TRBV27
CASSSRQGNSYEQYF
>-|TRBJ1-2|TRBV19
CASAEFTVVAGDNYGYTF
>-|TRBJ2-1|TRBV4-1
CASSQDRAGGRNEQFF
>-|TRBJ1-1|TRBV19
CATVPAGRTEAFF
>-|TRBJ2-1|TRBV11-1
CASTPAGSPNEQFF
>-|TRBJ2-5|TRBV7-9
CSSSPLAGIETQYF
>-|TRBJ2-7|TRBV28
CASSSHDNFYEQYF
>-|TRBJ1-5|TRBV28
CASSSGTGTFSQPQHF
>few|TRBJ2-7|TRBV4-1
CASSGQVYSYEQYF